A single sample is the source of the 27 T cell receptor beta chains below, sequenced in a study of blood T cell repertoires in COVID-19. Sequenced by immunoSEQ multiplex PCR; TCRdb stores in-frame clones only, minus some. This table holds more than 60,000 clones, 88% found once. The sequencing sample was made of peripheral blood. These receptors were obtained from a woman aged 55-75 years with COVID-19, enrolled during active disease.

CDR3 sequence: CASSTITGDTEAFF. In DNA form, the CDR3 reads TGTGCCAGCAGCACGATTACAGGGGATACTGAAGCTTTCTTT. The gene calls are TRBV7-9 and TRBJ1-1, with 7 positions matching TRBD1. Germline lookup yields CDR1 SEHNR and CDR2 FQNEAQ (reference sequence). This CDR3 contains 14 residues. J gave up 5 bases and V 5 bases, and 8 bases lay outside the gene matches.

The rearrangement uses TRBV28 and TRBJ2-5; the D gene is possibly TRBD2 (5 bases). The germline V gene encodes CDR1 MDHEN and CDR2 SYDVKM. V was clipped by 7 bases and J by 4 bases, with 16 bases between them. The CDR3 covers 14 residues. CDR3 region: CASTPRETGETQYF. The DNA for the CDR3 is TGTGCCAGCACCCCGAGGGAAACTGGAGAGACCCAGTACTTC.

This chain joins TRBV4-2 and TRBJ1-2; D is undetermined. The V and J ends lost 1 base and 4 bases respectively, with 7 bases between them. The CDR3 sequence is 13 residues long. In germline, CDR1 is LGHNA, CDR2 YNFKEQ. The CDR3 loop is CASSQAIPYGYTF. As DNA, the CDR3 is TGTGCCAGCAGCCAAGCTATTCCCTATGGCTACACCTTC.

The chain combines TRBV5-1 with TRBJ1-1; D gene unclear. This CDR3 region has 15 residues. Deletions cut 4 bases from V and 7 bases from J, with 20 bases between. Looked up from germline, CDR1 is SGHRS and CDR2 is YFSETQ. The CDR3 DNA is TGCGCCAGCAGCCCCCAGACGGGAGCCCCTATTGAAGCTTTCTTT. Encoded protein: CASSPQTGAPIEAFF.

The rearrangement links TRBV5-4 to TRBJ2-7; no reliable D call. CDR1 is SGHNT, CDR2 YYREEE, per germline (reference sequence). Trimming pared 4 bases from V and 1 base from J, leaving 15 bases between. The CDR3 spans 15 residues. CDR3 nucleotides: TGTGCCAGCAGCCCAGTGGGCAGCCCTTCCTACGAGCAGTACTTC. Its protein product is CASSPVGSPSYEQYF.

The CDR3 DNA reads as TGCGCCAGCAGCTTGGCCCCGGGGGATGGCTACACCTTC. Translation gives CASSLAPGDGYTF. The chain uses TRBV5-1 and TRBJ1-2; a possible D gene is TRBD1 (5 bases). The CDR3 is 13 amino acids. The germline V gene has CDR1 SGHRS and CDR2 YFSETQ. V gave up 0 bases and J gave up 6 bases, with 9 bases separating them.

This clone showed up many times. Here the CDR3 reads CASSAQQGAYSNQPQHF. In DNA, the CDR3 is TGTGCCAGCAGTGCCCAACAGGGGGCCTATAGCAATCAGCCCCAGCATTTT. The genes are TRBV6-1 and TRBJ1-5, with 9 bases aligning to TRBD1. V was clipped by 4 bases and J by 0 bases; unmatched bases: 7. The CDR3 covers 17 residues. CDR1 and CDR2 from the germline V gene are MNHNS and SASEGT.

V gene TRBV6-5 combines with J gene TRBJ2-1; TRBD2 might be the D (6 bases). From germline, CDR1 is MNHEY and CDR2 SVGAGI. The CDR3 consists of 16 residues. Trimming removed 0 bases from V and 10 bases from J, with 19 bases in between. The CDR3 nucleotides are TGTGCCAGCAGTTACTCGAGGAGGGCAGTGTTTGGGGAGCAGTTCTTC. This sequence encodes CASSYSRRAVFGEQFF.

This rearrangement joins TRBV6-5 to TRBJ2-1; 8 bases align to TRBD2. Germline-derived CDR1 and CDR2 are MNHEY and SVGAGI. V lost 8 bases to trimming and J lost 6 bases; unmatched junction nucleotides: 12. The CDR3 has 15 amino acids. The CDR3 sequence: CASGTSLAESNEQFF. As DNA, the CDR3 is TGTGCCAGCGGGACTTCACTAGCGGAATCCAATGAGCAGTTCTTC.

This rearrangement joins TRBV5-4 to TRBJ2-5; 11 bases are a match to TRBD2. V shed 3 bases and J 3 bases; nucleotides not matched to a gene: 4. The CDR3 is made up of 15 amino acids. CDR1 is SGHNT, CDR2 YYREEE, per germline (reference sequence). The CDR3 here is CASSSRLAGKETQYF. The CDR3 bases are TGTGCCAGCAGCTCTCGACTAGCGGGAAAAGAGACCCAGTACTTC.

This chain connects TRBV5-4 to TRBJ1-2, with D possibly being TRBD1 (5 bases). The CDR3 runs to 14 residues. Germline lookup yields CDR1 SGHNT and CDR2 YYREEE (reference sequence). V gave up 4 bases and J gave up 4 bases, with 14 bases separating them. CDR3 amino acids: CASSPPGIGYGYTF. The CDR3 coding sequence is TGTGCCAGCAGCCCACCAGGGATCGGCTATGGCTACACCTTC.

This sequence joins TRBV19 and TRBJ2-2, with a tentative D call TRBD2 (6 bases). The CDR3 loop spans 15 amino acids. Trimming removed 10 bases from V and 5 bases from J, with 20 bases in between. Germline CDR1 reads LNHDA; CDR2 reads SQIVND (reference sequence). This chain's CDR3 is CATGGRAGRTGELFF. The CDR3 bases are TGTGCCACCGGGGGTCGGGCGGGGCGGACCGGGGAGCTGTTTTTT.

The chain is built from TRBV18 and TRBJ1-1; D is possibly TRBD1 (6 bases). Looked up from germline, CDR1 is KGHSH and CDR2 is LQKENI. The ends were cut back, 6 bases at V and 7 bases at J, with 18 bases in the middle. This CDR3 is 14 amino acids long. The CDR3 DNA sequence: TGTGCCAGCTCCCCGGGGGGGGCGGAGGGTGAAGCTTTCTTT. The encoded protein is CASSPGGAEGEAFF.

V and J are TRBV19 and TRBJ1-2, with TRBD1 matching over 9 bases. Looked up from germline, CDR1 is LNHDA and CDR2 is SQIVND (reference sequence). After removal of 1 base from V and 6 bases from J, the junction contained 6 bases not matched to a gene. This CDR3 has 15 amino acids. CDR3 sequence reads: CASSIVVGTGHGYTF. For the CDR3, the DNA is TGTGCCAGTAGTATAGTTGTCGGGACAGGGCATGGCTACACCTTC.

This chain uses TRBV11-3 with TRBJ2-3; TRBD2 is a possible D gene (5 bases). The CDR3 covers 13 residues. Per germline, CDR1 SGHNT and CDR2 YENEEA. V was cut by 5 bases and J by 6 bases, with 12 bases left in between. The CDR3 reads CASSPDGEDTQYF. DNA for the CDR3: TGTGCCAGCAGCCCGGACGGGGAGGATACGCAGTATTTT.

This rearrangement joins TRBV12-3 or TRBV12-4 to TRBJ1-2, with 8 bases lining up with TRBD1. The CDR3 has 13 amino acids. Trimming cost V 4 bases and J 8 bases; bases outside gene matches: 6. CDR3 DNA: TGTGCCAGCAGTTACAGGGGGAAGCTCGGCTACACCTTC. It is translated as CASSYRGKLGYTF.

This rearrangement joins TRBV5-8 to TRBJ2-5, with TRBD1 matching over 8 bases. The CDR3 sequence is 15 residues long. Germline lookup yields CDR1 SGHTS and CDR2 YDEGEE. The J segment lost 5 bases and the V segment lost 4 bases, leaving 10 bases of the junction unmatched. As DNA, the CDR3 is TGTGCCAGCAGCCCGTACCAGGGGGCGAGGGAGACCCAGTACTTC. Encoded protein: CASSPYQGARETQYF.

The chain employs TRBV29-1 and TRBJ1-1; 8 bases line up with TRBD1. CDR3 length: 13 residues. CDR1 is SQVTM, CDR2 ANQGSEA, per germline. Trimming at V came to 5 bases and at J to 4 bases, leaving 6 bases not matched to a gene. The CDR3 sequence: CSVMTGASTEAFF. In nucleotides, the CDR3 is TGCAGCGTTATGACAGGGGCCAGCACTGAAGCTTTCTTT. The complete variable domain, with remaining parts taken from reference TRBV29-1 and TRBJ1-1, reads SAVISQKPSRDICQRGTSLTIQCQVDSQVTMMFWYRQQPGQSLTLIATANQGSEATYESGFVIDKFPISRPNLTFSTLTVSNMSPEDSSIYLCSVMTGASTEAFFGQGTRLTVV.

Note on this clone: Sequence at one end of the junction differs from germline and may be a read error. The rearrangement links TRBV5-4 to TRBJ2-7; TRBD2 might be the D (6 bases). The V gene's germline CDR1 is SGHNT and CDR2 YYREEE (reference sequence). The CDR3 loop spans 13 amino acids. DNA of the CDR3: TGTGCCAGCAGCTACCCCCCGGGGGACGATCAGTACTTC. This gives the protein CASSYPPGDDQYF.

The chain uses TRBV7-9 and TRBJ2-3; 10 nucleotides line up with TRBD1. The V gene's germline CDR1 is SEHNR and CDR2 FQNEAQ (reference sequence). Losses at the gene ends were 0 bases for V and 4 bases for J; bases not matched to a gene: 10. The CDR3 consists of 18 residues. The chain's CDR3 is CASSLAYIGTGDADTQYF. CDR3 nucleotide sequence: TGTGCCAGCAGCTTAGCTTATATAGGGACAGGGGATGCAGATACGCAGTATTTT.

The chain is built from TRBV5-1 and TRBJ1-3, with D possibly TRBD1 on 5 matching bases. CDR3 length: 16 amino acids. Germline CDR1 is SGHRS and CDR2 is YFSETQ. The ends were cut back, 0 bases at V and 3 bases at J, with 13 bases in the middle. DNA of the CDR3: TGCGCCAGCAGCTTGGAGCCAGGGATAGGTGGAAACACCATATATTTT. Translation gives CASSLEPGIGGNTIYF.

By frequency in the sample, this clone is medium-sized. This chain uses TRBV27 with TRBJ1-2; D perhaps matches TRBD1 (5 bases). Trimming cost V 4 bases and J 8 bases, with 14 bases left between them. There are 13 residues in the CDR3. Germline-derived CDR1 and CDR2 are MNHEY and SMNVEV (reference sequence). CDR3 region: CASSWQGTVGYTF. The CDR3 DNA follows: TGTGCCAGCAGTTGGCAGGGAACGGTCGGCTACACCTTC.

This clone was counted only a few times. The gene calls are TRBV10-1 and TRBJ2-3, with 10 bases fitting TRBD2. The CDR3 is 18 amino acids. J lost 6 bases, V lost 3 bases, and 15 bases had no gene match. Germline V lookup: CDR1 WNHNN, CDR2 SYGVQD (reference sequence). CDR3 in amino acids: CASSDQTSGSLSRDTQYF. Here the CDR3 DNA reads TGCGCCAGCAGTGACCAGACTAGCGGGTCGTTGTCTAGGGATACGCAGTATTTT.

This clone came up once. The chain uses TRBV18 and TRBJ1-1, with unresolved D. V dropped 1 base and J dropped 2 bases, with 11 bases sitting between them. This CDR3 spans 15 amino acids. The V gene's germline CDR1 is KGHSH and CDR2 LQKENI. The CDR3 DNA is TGTGCCAGCTCACCACGTACACCCGATAACACTGAAGCTTTCTTT. Residues: CASSPRTPDNTEAFF.

V and J are TRBV6-5 and TRBJ2-5, with a possible D match to TRBD1 (8 bases). Germline CDR1 is MNHEY and CDR2 is SVGAGI. The CDR3 is 16 residues long. V lost 0 bases and J 4 bases, leaving 15 bases between the germline ends. The CDR3 DNA is TGTGCCAGCAGTTACTCGACAGGGGCTAGCGGAGAGACCCAGTACTTC. It translates to CASSYSTGASGETQYF.

The chain has TRBV4-1 and TRBJ1-3; possibly TRBD1 for D (5 bases). Trimming stripped 1 base from V and 0 bases from J, with 16 bases between. The CDR3 has 18 residues. Germline assignment: CDR1 MGHRA and CDR2 YSYEKL. This CDR3 reads CASSQGEVGVHSGNTIYF. CDR3 nucleotides: TGCGCCAGCAGCCAAGGTGAGGTAGGGGTACACTCTGGAAACACCATATATTTT.

The chain joins TRBV5-6 to TRBJ2-5; D ambiguous. CDR3 length: 13 residues. Germline CDR1 SGHDT, CDR2 YYEEEE. V was shortened by 2 bases and J by 7 bases, with 12 bases between the two germline ends. CDR3 amino acids: CASSLERGGTQYF. CDR3 DNA: TGTGCCAGCAGCTTAGAACGCGGTGGGACCCAGTACTTC.